These 5 T cell receptor beta chains share one sample of origin, sequenced in a study of cytomegalovirus exposure and HLA in healthy donors (dated by TCRdb to 2015 to 2018). Library method: the immunoSEQ multiplex PCR assay. A mixture of 60 forward primers for TCR Vbeta segments and 13 reverse primers for TCR Jbeta segments was used in the multiplex PCR. TCRdb retrieved this table from immuneACCESS and kept in-frame rearrangements only. Not all clones are present; in checked studies, unresolved V genes account for under half, and no reason is known for the remainder. The sample contains about 170,000 clones, roughly three quarters of them found a single time. The ten largest clonotypes hold about 2.3% of the sample. Sequenced sample: PBMCs. The receptors come from a woman in her 50s in good health and CMV-seronegative.

The chain is built from TRBV19 and TRBJ2-7; no clear D gene. Germline-derived CDR1 and CDR2 are LNHDA and SQIVND (reference sequence). V lost 4 bases, J lost 0 bases, and 7 bases lay in between. There are 13 residues in the CDR3. CDR3 loop: CASSTISSYEQYF. CDR3 bases: TGTGCCAGTAGTACGATTAGCTCCTACGAGCAGTACTTC. Together with reference TRBV19 and TRBJ2-7, the CDR3 gives the full variable domain: DGGITQSPKYLFRKEGQNVTLSCEQNLNHDAMYWYRQDPGQGLRLIYYSQIVNDFQKGDIAEGYSVSREKKESFPLTVTSAQKNPTAFYLCASSTISSYEQYFGPGTRLTVT.

The chain has TRBV28 and TRBJ2-1; tentative D call: TRBD1 (5 bases). CDR1 is MDHEN, CDR2 SYDVKM, per germline. V lost 1 base and J 0 bases, leaving 19 bases between the germline ends. CDR3 size: 19 residues. DNA for the CDR3: TGTGCCAGCAGTTTATCAAGGGGTGACAGCCCACGCTCCTACAATGAGCAGTTCTTC. Its translation: CASSLSRGDSPRSYNEQFF.

The rearrangement links TRBV28 to TRBJ2-1; TRBD2 agrees at 9 bases. Germline V CDR1 and CDR2: MDHEN, SYDVKM. The length of the CDR3 is 18 residues. V was clipped by 5 bases and J by 0 bases; unmatched bases: 11. CDR3: CASSELSGGFSSYNEQFF. The CDR3 DNA reads TGTGCCAGCAGTGAGCTTAGCGGGGGTTTCTCCTCCTACAATGAGCAGTTCTTC. The whole variable domain, remainder taken from reference TRBV28 and TRBJ2-1, is DVKVTQSSRYLVKRTGEKVFLECVQDMDHENMFWYRQDPGLGLRLIYFSYDVKMKEKGDIPEGYSVSREKKERFSLILESASTNQTSMYLCASSELSGGFSSYNEQFFGPGTRLTVL.

CDR3 residues: CASSQDRGTANEKLFF. In DNA, the CDR3 is TGTGCCAGTAGTCAAGACAGGGGGACGGCTAATGAAAAACTGTTTTTT. V usage is TRBV19 and J usage is TRBJ1-4; 9 bases are shared with TRBD1. The V segment lost 5 bases and the J segment 3 bases; nucleotides outside the gene matches: 7. Germline values: CDR1 LNHDA, CDR2 SQIVND (reference sequence). CDR3 length: 16 residues.

The V and J genes are TRBV18 and TRBJ2-7, with 13 bases matching TRBD2. Trimming took 3 bases from V and 0 from J; bases not matched to a gene: 2. The CDR3 sequence is 16 residues long. Germline CDR1 KGHSH, CDR2 LQKENI. This CDR3 is CASSPGTSGTSYEQYF. CDR3 DNA sequence: TGTGCCAGCTCACCCGGGACTAGCGGGACCTCCTACGAGCAGTACTTC.